Listed here are 30 T cell receptor beta chains from one sample, sequenced in a study of human T cells and chemical hapten exposure. Time point: pre-sensitization, week 0. As to treatment: therapeutic diphenylcyclopropenone sensitization with weekly scalp DPC. Using its own MiXCR run on the RACE reads, TCRdb lists one record per CDR3 protein. This sample has approximately 79,000 distinct CDR3 sequences; about 8.5% occur once, and the top ten carry 2.5% to 3%. The sequencing here drew on whole blood, taken in connection with sensitization to the hapten diphenylcyclopropenone (DPC). All receptors come from a middle-aged man with alopecia areata. Some clones in this sample may be carry-over from other donors' samples.

V and J are TRBV3-1 and TRBJ2-1; D is ambiguous. The V gene lost 3 bases and the J gene lost 0 bases, with 6 bases spanning the gap. The germline CDR1 and CDR2 sequences are LGHDT and YNNKEL (reference sequence). This CDR3 contains 14 residues. This CDR3 is CASSHDSSYNEQFF. The DNA for the CDR3 is TGTGCCAGCAGCCATGATAGCTCCTACAATGAGCAGTTCTTC.

The chain combines TRBV21-1 with TRBJ2-1; the D call of TRBD1 is as the table states it, not checked on the DNA. TRBV21-1 is designated a pseudogene. The CDR3 runs 14 residues. The CDR3 is CARRPGRPYNEQFF. The DNA for the CDR3 is TGTGCCCGCCGTCCCGGGAGACCCTACAATGAGCAGTTCTTC.

This clonotype was recorded a few times. The genes are TRBV24-1 and TRBJ2-2; the match to TRBD1 covers 10 bases. This CDR3 is 13 amino acids long. The junction had 0 bases not matched to a gene; V was cut back by 7 bases and J by 5 bases. The germline CDR1 and CDR2 sequences are KGHDR and SFDVKD. CDR3 sequence (DNA): TGTGCCACCAGGGACAGGGGGACCGGGGAGCTGTTTTTT. This translates into CATRDRGTGELFF.

Only a few counts were recorded for this clonotype. This sequence joins TRBV10-1 and TRBJ2-5, with 9 bases aligning to TRBD1. CDR3 size: 17 residues. The germline V gene has CDR1 WNHNN and CDR2 SYGVQD (reference sequence). V lost 5 bases to trimming and J lost 0 bases; unmatched junction nucleotides: 10. In DNA, the CDR3 is TGCGCCAGCAGTAGGAGACAGGGGGAGAAGTACCAAGAGACCCAGTACTTC. Translation gives CASSRRQGEKYQETQYF.

This clonotype was seen a handful of times. V and J are TRBV25-1 and TRBJ2-6; TRBD1 matches at 7 bases. Germline assignment: CDR1 MGHDK and CDR2 SYGVNS. The J segment lost 0 bases and the V segment lost 8 bases, leaving 10 bases of the junction unmatched. CDR3 length: 17 amino acids. The CDR3 protein is CASSSRQGPSGANVLTF. CDR3 sequence (DNA): TGTGCCAGCTCGTCCAGACAGGGTCCCTCTGGGGCCAACGTCCTGACTTTC.

In this sample, this clonotype turned up many times. The gene calls are TRBV29-1 and TRBJ1-5, with D possibly matching TRBD1 (5 bases). Deletions cut 5 bases from V and 3 bases from J, with 11 bases between. Germline CDR1 and CDR2: SQVTM and ANQGSEA. This CDR3 is built from 13 residues. DNA for the CDR3: TGCAGCGTTCAACAGGAATACAATCAGCCCCAGCATTTT. As protein: CSVQQEYNQPQHF.

The sample holds many counts of this clonotype. The CDR3 region is CASSQGYEQYF. In DNA form, the CDR3 reads TGTGCCAGCAGCCAAGGGTACGAGCAGTACTTC. The gene calls are TRBV14 and TRBJ2-7; D gene ambiguous. The CDR3 runs to 11 residues. Germline CDR1 SGHDN, CDR2 FVKESK. Trimming stripped 1 base from V and 4 bases from J, with 2 bases between.

The J gene is TRBJ2-3, the V gene TRBV29-1; no reliable D call. V gave up 4 bases and J gave up 2 bases, with 22 bases separating them. CDR3 length: 17 amino acids. CDR1 SQVTM and CDR2 ANQGSEA come from the germline V gene. CDR3 sequence (DNA): TGCAGCGTTGTGTGGTCACGTCATCCACCCTTCACAGATACGCAGTATTTT. This sequence encodes CSVVWSRHPPFTDTQYF.

This clonotype was detected a few times. The rearrangement links TRBV7-9 to TRBJ2-1, with 14 bases aligning to TRBD2. Germline CDR1 SEHNR, CDR2 FQNEAQ (reference sequence). The V gene end was trimmed by 5 bases and the J gene end by 16 bases; junction bases not matched to a gene: 13. CDR3 length equals 15 residues. The CDR3 DNA reads as TGTGCCAGCAGCCCCGGACTAGCGGGAGGTGGAGTCGAATTCTTC. This sequence encodes CASSPGLAGGGVEFF.

The chain joins TRBV14 to TRBJ1-4; D is perhaps TRBD1 (6 bases). Germline loops: CDR1 SGHDN, CDR2 FVKESK. The CDR3 loop spans 15 amino acids. V gave up 5 bases and J gave up 8 bases, with 18 bases separating them. The CDR3 sequence: CASSSRTGSREKLFF. DNA for the CDR3: TGTGCCAGCAGCTCTCGTACAGGGAGTAGGGAAAAACTGTTTTTT.

This clonotype has only a few counts. The genes are TRBV3-1 and TRBJ2-7, with 8 bases lining up with TRBD1. The CDR3 has 16 amino acids. V lost 1 base and J lost 2; bases outside the gene matches: 7. Germline loops: CDR1 LGHDT, CDR2 YNNKEL (reference sequence). CDR3 DNA sequence: TGTGCCAGCAGCCAAGGCCCTGGACAGGGAACCTACGAGCAGTACTTC. As protein: CASSQGPGQGTYEQYF.

This clonotype was found a few times. V and J are TRBV18 and TRBJ1-1, with unresolved D. Deletions cut 6 bases from V and 3 bases from J, with 11 bases between. Germline CDR1 is KGHSH and CDR2 is LQKENI. CDR3 length: 13 residues. In DNA form, the CDR3 reads TGTGCCAGCTCGCCGGCAGGAGACACTGAAGCTTTCTTT. This encodes CASSPAGDTEAFF.

This clonotype was detected ten times or more. V usage is TRBV12-3 or TRBV12-4 and J usage is TRBJ1-2, with no clear D. This CDR3 comprises 13 residues. V was shortened by 1 base and J by 4 bases, with 7 bases between the two germline ends. The CDR3 loop is CASSLGQFYGYTF. CDR3 bases: TGTGCCAGCAGTTTAGGCCAGTTCTATGGCTACACCTTC.

This clonotype was observed many times. The V and J genes are TRBV27 and TRBJ2-1, with TRBD2 as a possible D gene (5 bases). V lost 3 bases and J lost 14, with 14 bases in between. In germline, CDR1 is MNHEY, CDR2 SMNVEV (reference sequence). The CDR3 has 12 residues. The chain's CDR3 is CASSFVRGPEFF. The CDR3 DNA reads as TGTGCCAGCAGTTTCGTGAGAGGGCCGGAGTTCTTC.

Many counts were recorded for this clonotype. The chain uses TRBV6-5 and TRBJ1-1; TRBD1 is a possible D gene (5 bases). Germline V lookup: CDR1 MNHEY, CDR2 SVGAGI. The CDR3 contains 14 residues. Trimming shortened V by 6 bases and J by 3 bases, and 14 bases separated the two germline ends. The CDR3 loop is CASSLWGGDTEAFF. CDR3 nucleotides: TGTGCCAGCAGCTTATGGGGGGGGGACACTGAAGCTTTCTTT.

This clonotype was seen only a few times. The chain combines TRBV28 with TRBJ2-7; TRBD2 aligns across 7 bases. V was pared by 4 bases and J by 0 bases, with 9 bases of the junction left unmatched. The CDR3 totals 16 residues. Looked up from germline, CDR1 is MDHEN and CDR2 is SYDVKM. The CDR3 loop reads CASSSPREGYSYEQYF. In DNA form, the CDR3 reads TGTGCCAGCAGTTCCCCCAGGGAGGGATACTCCTACGAGCAGTACTTC.

This clonotype was detected ten times or more. The chain joins TRBV14 to TRBJ2-1; 12 nucleotides line up with TRBD1. Germline V CDR1 and CDR2: SGHDN, FVKESK. The V segment lost 4 bases and the J segment 6 bases; nucleotides outside the gene matches: 4. The CDR3 runs to 15 residues. CDR3 residues: CASSLGQGAFNEQFF. The CDR3 DNA follows: TGTGCCAGCAGCCTGGGACAGGGGGCTTTCAATGAGCAGTTCTTC.

J is TRBJ2-2 and V is TRBV6-2 or TRBV6-3, with no clear D. V gave up 0 bases and J gave up 6 bases, with 5 bases separating them. The CDR3 has 13 residues. Germline V gene data show CDR1 as MNHEY and CDR2 as SVGEGT. The CDR3 region is CASSYSGPGELFF. In nucleotides, the CDR3 is TGTGCCAGCAGTTACTCTGGTCCCGGGGAGCTGTTTTTT.

This rearrangement joins TRBV9 to TRBJ2-3; 8 bases are shared with TRBD2. Germline V gives CDR1 SGDLS, CDR2 YYNGEE. CDR3 length: 15 residues. V gave up 2 bases and J gave up 5 bases; unmatched junction bases: 7. In DNA form, the CDR3 reads TGTGCCAGCAGCGTCCGAGGGCTAGCGGGAGATACGCAGTATTTT. This translates into CASSVRGLAGDTQYF.

This clonotype came up many times. The V gene is TRBV7-2, the J gene TRBJ2-1, with no clear D. The CDR3 is 16 amino acids. Germline lookup yields CDR1 SGHTA and CDR2 FQGNSA. Trimming stripped 1 base from V and 7 bases from J, with 17 bases between. CDR3 in DNA: TGTGCCAGCAGCTTAGACCGAGATTGGAGAGTAAATGAGCAGTTCTTC. Protein sequence: CASSLDRDWRVNEQFF.

In this sample, this clonotype turned up many times. The chain joins TRBV19 to TRBJ1-5; D call uncertain. V was cut by 8 bases and J by 3 bases, with 11 bases left in between. This CDR3 has 13 amino acids. Germline V CDR1 and CDR2: LNHDA, SQIVND (reference sequence). The CDR3 region has the DNA TGTGCCAGTCACCGGGCCTACAATCAGCCCCAGCATTTT. This encodes CASHRAYNQPQHF.

The chain couples TRBV10-3 to TRBJ2-2, with 10 bases identical to TRBD2. Trimming removed 0 bases from V and 6 bases from J; junction bases left unmatched: 13. CDR1 and CDR2 from the germline V gene are ENHRY and SYGVKD. The CDR3 totals 19 residues. CDR3 bases: TGTGCCATCAGTGAGTCCCACCCGAGCGGGAGGGCCGTGGCCGGGGAGCTGTTTTTT. Amino acids: CAISESHPSGRAVAGELFF.

This rearrangement joins TRBV7-2 to TRBJ2-3; TRBD2 aligns across 9 bases. The germline CDR1 and CDR2 sequences are SGHTA and FQGNSA. The CDR3 sequence is 17 residues long. J was trimmed by 3 bases and V by 6 bases; bases with no gene match: 13. CDR3 sequence reads: CASRRQGSGSGTDTQYF. The DNA of the CDR3 is TGTGCCAGCAGGAGACAGGGTAGCGGGAGTGGGACAGATACGCAGTATTTT.

The chain uses TRBV12-3 or TRBV12-4 and TRBJ2-1; the match to TRBD2 covers 8 bases. The CDR3 consists of 16 residues. V lost 5 bases, J lost 2 bases, and 8 bases stayed unmatched. The CDR3, as DNA: TGTGCCAGCAGTCTAAGAGCGGGAGTAACCTACAATGAGCAGTTCTTC. It is translated as CASSLRAGVTYNEQFF.

This chain uses TRBV7-2 with TRBJ2-3; tentative D call: TRBD1 (6 bases). The germline V and J ends were trimmed by 6 bases and 1 base, with 11 bases remaining between them. CDR1 and CDR2 (germline): SGHTA, FQGNSA. The CDR3 is 14 residues long. Written as DNA, the CDR3 is TGTGCCAGCAGACAGACAGGCGGCACAGATACGCAGTATTTT. Translated, it gives CASRQTGGTDTQYF.

The chain carries TRBV19 and TRBJ1-1; 7 nucleotides align to TRBD1. Germline assignment: CDR1 LNHDA and CDR2 SQIVND (reference sequence). Trimming at V came to 4 bases and at J to 11 bases, leaving 10 bases not matched to a gene. The CDR3 consists of 13 residues. The CDR3 spells CASSTTRDSGAFF. The DNA of the CDR3 is TGTGCCAGTAGTACCACCCGGGACAGTGGGGCTTTCTTT.

Note on this clonotype: Likely a read error: the CDR3 ends without its conserved phenylalanine or tryptophan. The chain has TRBV29-1 and TRBJ2-7, with 7 bases matching TRBD1. This CDR3 is built from 12 residues. The V gene's germline CDR1 is SQVTM and CDR2 ANQGSEA. V lost 3 bases to trimming and J lost 5 bases; unmatched junction nucleotides: 4. CDR3 region: CSVETGRDEQYL. The CDR3 coding sequence is TGCAGCGTTGAGACAGGGCGCGACGAGCAGTACCTC.

This clonotype was picked up a small number of times. The chain uses TRBV7-9 and TRBJ2-3; 9 nucleotides align to TRBD2. The trim removed 5 bases at V and 5 bases at J, leaving 17 bases unmatched. The germline CDR1 and CDR2 sequences are SEHNR and FQNEAQ (reference sequence). The CDR3 consists of 18 residues. The CDR3 spells CASSQERWREGLGDTQYF. CDR3 nucleotides: TGTGCCAGCAGCCAAGAACGGTGGCGGGAGGGCCTGGGAGATACGCAGTATTTT.

The chain is built from TRBV21-1 and TRBJ2-7; the D call of TRBD1 is as the table states it, not checked on the DNA. TRBV21-1 corresponds to a pseudogene. This CDR3 is 16 amino acids long. The CDR3 bases are TGTGCCAGCAGCAAAGGTGTGCAGGTGGACAACTACGAGCAGTACGTC. Its protein product is CASSKGVQVDNYEQYV.

This clonotype was seen ten or more times. This chain joins TRBV10-3 and TRBJ1-2; maybe TRBD1 (6 bases). Trimming removed 0 bases from V and 8 bases from J, with 10 bases in between. This CDR3 comprises 13 residues. In germline, CDR1 is ENHRY, CDR2 SYGVKD. CDR3 in amino acids: CAISESGGRGYTF. DNA of the CDR3: TGTGCCATCAGTGAGTCGGGGGGGCGCGGCTACACCTTC.